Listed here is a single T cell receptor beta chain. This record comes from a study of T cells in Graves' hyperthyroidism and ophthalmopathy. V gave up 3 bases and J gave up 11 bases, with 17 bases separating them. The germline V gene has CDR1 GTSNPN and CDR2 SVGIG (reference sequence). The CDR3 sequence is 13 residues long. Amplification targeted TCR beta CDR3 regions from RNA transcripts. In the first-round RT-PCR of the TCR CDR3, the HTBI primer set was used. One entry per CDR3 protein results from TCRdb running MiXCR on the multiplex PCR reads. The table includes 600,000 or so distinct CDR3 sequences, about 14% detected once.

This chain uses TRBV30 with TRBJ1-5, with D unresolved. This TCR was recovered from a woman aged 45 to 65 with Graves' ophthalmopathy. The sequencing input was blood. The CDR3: CAWSPSLGGAQHF. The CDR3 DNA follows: TGTGCCTGGAGCCCCTCACTCGGAGGAGCCCAGCATTTT.